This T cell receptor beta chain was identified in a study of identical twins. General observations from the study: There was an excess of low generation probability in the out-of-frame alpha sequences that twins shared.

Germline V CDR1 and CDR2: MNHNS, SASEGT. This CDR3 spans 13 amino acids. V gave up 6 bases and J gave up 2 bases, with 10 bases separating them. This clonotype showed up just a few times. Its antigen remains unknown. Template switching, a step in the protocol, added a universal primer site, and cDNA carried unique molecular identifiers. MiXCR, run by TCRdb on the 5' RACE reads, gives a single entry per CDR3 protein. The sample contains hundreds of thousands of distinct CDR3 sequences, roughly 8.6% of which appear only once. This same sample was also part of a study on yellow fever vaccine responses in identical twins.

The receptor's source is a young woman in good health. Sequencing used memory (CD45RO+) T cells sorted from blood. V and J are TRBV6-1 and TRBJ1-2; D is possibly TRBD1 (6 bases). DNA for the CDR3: TGTGCCAGCAGCGAAACAGGGAACTATGGCTACACCTTC. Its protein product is CASSETGNYGYTF.